The subject of this entry is one TCR beta chain. Its specificity is unknown. The CDR3 extends over 11 amino acids. The germline gives CDR1 MGHDK, CDR2 SYGVNS. Trimming removed 6 bases at V and 8 bases at J, with 10 bases between. These data originate in a study of Ad26.COV2.S vaccination and SARS-CoV-2 variants. Study background: In the COV1001 trial, the donor was in the Ad26.COV2.S arm.

This sample's treatment: around 19 received Ad26.COV2.S at low or high dose, single or two shots; 5 received placebo; per-sample allocation not given. Specimen acquisition occurred on day 63 following the initial vaccine or placebo injection. Sequencing used immunoSEQ multiplex PCR; TCRdb keeps in-frame clones, though not all of them. Counted here are 300,000 to 400,000 clones, over 80% occurring once; the ten biggest clones make up 2% to 2.5%. Study-wide findings and caveats: Analytic work on TCR breadth and depth might have understated the full extent of total T cell responses.

The chain uses TRBV25-1 and TRBJ1-2, with TRBD1 as a possible D gene (6 bases). The TCR originated in a person between 18 and 60 years old who received the Ad26.COV2.S COVID-19 vaccine or a placebo. The starting material was peripheral blood, obtained in a trial of Ad26.COV2.S vaccine versus placebo. The CDR3 nucleotides read TGTGCCAGCAGCCGCGGGGGCGGCTACACCTTC. Its protein product is CASSRGGGYTF.